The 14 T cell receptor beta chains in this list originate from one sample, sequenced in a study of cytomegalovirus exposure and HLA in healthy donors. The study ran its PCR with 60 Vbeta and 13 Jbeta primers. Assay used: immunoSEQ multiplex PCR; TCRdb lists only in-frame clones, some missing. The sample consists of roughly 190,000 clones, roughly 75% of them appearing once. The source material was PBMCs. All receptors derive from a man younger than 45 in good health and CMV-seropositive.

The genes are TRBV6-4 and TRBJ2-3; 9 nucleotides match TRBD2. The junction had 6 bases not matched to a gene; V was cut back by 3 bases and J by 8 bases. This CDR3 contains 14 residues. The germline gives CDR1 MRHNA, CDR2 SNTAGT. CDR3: CASSDFGGRATQYF. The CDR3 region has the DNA TGTGCCAGCAGTGATTTCGGCGGGAGGGCTACGCAGTATTTT.

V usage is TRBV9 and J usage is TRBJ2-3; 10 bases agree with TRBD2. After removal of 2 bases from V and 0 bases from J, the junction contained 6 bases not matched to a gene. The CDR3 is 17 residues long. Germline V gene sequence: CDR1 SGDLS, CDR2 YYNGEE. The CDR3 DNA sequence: TGTGCCAGCAGCGTTGCATCTAGCGGGAGTAGCACAGATACGCAGTATTTT. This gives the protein CASSVASSGSSTDTQYF.

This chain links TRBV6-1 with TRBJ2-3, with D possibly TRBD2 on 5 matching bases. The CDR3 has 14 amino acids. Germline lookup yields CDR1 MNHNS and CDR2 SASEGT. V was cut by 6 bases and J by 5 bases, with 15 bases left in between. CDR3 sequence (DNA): TGTGCCAGCAGAAACCCCACAGCGGTAGATACGCAGTATTTT. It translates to CASRNPTAVDTQYF.

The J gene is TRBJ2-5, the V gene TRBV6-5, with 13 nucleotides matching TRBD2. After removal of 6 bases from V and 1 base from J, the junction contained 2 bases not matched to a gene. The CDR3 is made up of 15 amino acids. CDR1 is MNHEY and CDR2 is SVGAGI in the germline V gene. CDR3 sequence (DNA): TGTGCCAGCAGGGGGACTAGCGGGGCCCAAGAGACCCAGTACTTC. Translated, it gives CASRGTSGAQETQYF.

This CDR3 reads CASSPTGPNYGYTF. Here the CDR3 DNA reads TGTGCCAGCAGCCCGACAGGGCCTAACTATGGCTACACCTTC. The rearrangement links TRBV7-6 to TRBJ1-2; 7 bases match TRBD1. The germline V gene has CDR1 SGHVS and CDR2 FNYEAQ. J lost 0 bases, V lost 5 bases, and 3 bases had no gene match. This CDR3 comprises 14 residues.

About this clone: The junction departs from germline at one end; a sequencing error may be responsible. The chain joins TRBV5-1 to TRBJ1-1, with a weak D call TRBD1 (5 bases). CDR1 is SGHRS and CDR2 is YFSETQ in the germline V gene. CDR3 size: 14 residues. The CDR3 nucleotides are TGCGCCAGCAGCGGGGGGTTGGAGAACACTGAAGCTTCCTTT. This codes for CASSGGLENTEASF.

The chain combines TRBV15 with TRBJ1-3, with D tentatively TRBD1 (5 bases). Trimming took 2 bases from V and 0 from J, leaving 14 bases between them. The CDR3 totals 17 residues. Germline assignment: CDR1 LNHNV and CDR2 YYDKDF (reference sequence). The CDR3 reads CATSRSFQGFSGNTIYF. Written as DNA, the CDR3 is TGTGCCACCAGCAGATCTTTCCAGGGCTTCTCTGGAAACACCATATATTTT.

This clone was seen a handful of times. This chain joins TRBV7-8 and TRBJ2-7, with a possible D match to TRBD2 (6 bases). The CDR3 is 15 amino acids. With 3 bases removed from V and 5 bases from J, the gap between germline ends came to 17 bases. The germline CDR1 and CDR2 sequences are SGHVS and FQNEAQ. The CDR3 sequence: CASSFGLAFSNEQYF. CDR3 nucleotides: TGTGCCAGCAGCTTTGGCCTAGCGTTTTCCAACGAGCAGTACTTC.

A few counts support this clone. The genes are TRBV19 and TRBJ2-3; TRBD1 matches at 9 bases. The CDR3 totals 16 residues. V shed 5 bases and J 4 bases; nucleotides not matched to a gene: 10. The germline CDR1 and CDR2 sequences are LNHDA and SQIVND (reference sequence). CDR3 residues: CASSSQQGAKADTQYF. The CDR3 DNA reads TGTGCCAGTAGTTCACAACAGGGGGCTAAGGCAGATACGCAGTATTTT.

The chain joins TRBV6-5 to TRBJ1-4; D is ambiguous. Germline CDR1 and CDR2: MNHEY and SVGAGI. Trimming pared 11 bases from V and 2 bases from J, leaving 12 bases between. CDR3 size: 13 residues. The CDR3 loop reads CAGRGVTNEKLFF. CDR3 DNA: TGTGCCGGCCGCGGGGTGACTAATGAAAAACTGTTTTTT.

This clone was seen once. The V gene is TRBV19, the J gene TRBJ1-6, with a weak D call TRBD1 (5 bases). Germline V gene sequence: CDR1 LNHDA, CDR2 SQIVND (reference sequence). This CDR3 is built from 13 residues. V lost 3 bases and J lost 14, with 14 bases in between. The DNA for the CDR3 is TGTGCCAGTAGTATCGCGGGGCGGAGGGCCCTCCACTTT. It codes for CASSIAGRRALHF.

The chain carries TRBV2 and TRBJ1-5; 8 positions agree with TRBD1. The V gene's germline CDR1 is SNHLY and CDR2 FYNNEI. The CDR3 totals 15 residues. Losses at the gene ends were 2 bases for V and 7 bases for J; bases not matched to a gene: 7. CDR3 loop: CASSEQGQGRQPQHF. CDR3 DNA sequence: TGTGCCAGCAGTGAACAAGGACAGGGCAGGCAGCCCCAGCATTTT.

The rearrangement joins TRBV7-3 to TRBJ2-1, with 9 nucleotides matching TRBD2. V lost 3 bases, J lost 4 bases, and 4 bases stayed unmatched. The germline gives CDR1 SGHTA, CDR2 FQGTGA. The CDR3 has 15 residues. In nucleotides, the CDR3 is TGTGCCAGCAGCTTGACTAGCGGAATGTACAATGAGCAGTTCTTC. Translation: CASSLTSGMYNEQFF.

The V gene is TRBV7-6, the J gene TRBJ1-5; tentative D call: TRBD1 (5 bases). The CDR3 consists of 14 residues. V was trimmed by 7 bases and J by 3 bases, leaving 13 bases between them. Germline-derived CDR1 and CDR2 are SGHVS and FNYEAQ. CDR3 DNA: TGTGCCAGCACCTTTCTGGGGCTCAATCAGCCCCAGCATTTT. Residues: CASTFLGLNQPQHF. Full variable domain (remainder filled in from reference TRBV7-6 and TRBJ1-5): GAGVSQSPRYKVTKRGQDVALRCDPISGHVSLYWYRQALGQGPEFLTYFNYEAQQDKSGLPNDRFSAERPEGSISTLTIQRTEQRDSAMYRCASTFLGLNQPQHFGDGTRLSIL.